This T cell receptor (beta chain) was sequenced during a study of OX40 agonist ivuxolimab in advanced cancers. Clones were read by immunoSEQ multiplex PCR, and TCRdb kept only the in-frame ones, dropping some. The repertoire holds under 60,000 clones, with roughly 90% as singletons. There are 16 residues in the CDR3. V shed 1 base and J 2 bases; nucleotides not matched to a gene: 4. Germline-derived CDR1 and CDR2 are KGHSH and LQKENI. The TCR originated in an adult with an advanced solid tumor such as melanoma, head and neck, liver or kidney cancer. The source material was CD4+ or CD8+ T cells sorted from blood, sampled in a trial of the OX40 agonist ivuxolimab. V usage is TRBV18 and J usage is TRBJ2-4; 8 nucleotides match TRBD1. CDR3 bases: TGTGCCAGCTCACCACTAACAGGGGGTCCCAAAAACATTCAGTACTTC. It is translated as CASSPLTGGPKNIQYF.